The clone carrying this TCR beta chain appeared a few times. Its antigen is currently unknown. These data come from a study of T cells after yellow fever vaccination. Study-wide points: Subsequent to the booster, the majority of primary-vaccination clones reappeared (around 97% CD4, around 85% CD8).

V was cut by 4 bases and J by 1 base, with 14 bases left in between. The CDR3 is 16 amino acids. Germline V gene sequence: CDR1 SGHNT, CDR2 YYREEE (reference sequence). As TCR cDNA was made by 5'RACE template switching, a universal primer site and UMIs were added. MiXCR, run by TCRdb on the 5' RACE reads, gives a single entry per CDR3 protein. Here the sample spans some 350,000 distinct CDR3 sequences, 3% to 4.5% being singletons. The sequence was obtained from a man aged 18 to 35 who received the YFV17D yellow fever vaccine. V and J are TRBV5-4 and TRBJ2-2; D perhaps matches TRBD1 (6 bases). Material: PBMCs, obtained 5 days after the yellow fever booster vaccination. This CDR3 reads CASSPTTGLNTGELFF. The DNA for the CDR3 is TGTGCCAGCAGCCCAACTACAGGGTTGAACACCGGGGAGCTGTTTTTT.